This T cell receptor (beta chain) was identified in a study of immune evolution from preneoplasia to lung adenocarcinoma. General study points: Later-stage lesions seemingly showed higher T cell density and diversity than normal lung. Top clone share appeared to fall from AAH through AIS, MIA, adenocarcinoma.

Sequencing used immunoSEQ multiplex PCR; TCRdb keeps in-frame clones, though not all of them. This sample has more than 10,000 clones, with over 70% found just once. Resections took place in Japan or China from about 2013 to 2017. H&E slides confirmed each diagnosis, reviewed by two pathologists independently. Germline CDR1 and CDR2: MNHEY and SMNVEV (reference sequence). This CDR3 has 17 amino acids. V was cut by 5 bases and J by 0 bases, with 17 bases left in between. The sample holds a few counts of this clone. The target antigen is unknown. J is TRBJ2-1 and V is TRBV27, with a weak D call TRBD2 (6 bases). Sequences were obtained from FFPE normal lung tissue adjacent to the tumor. This TCR was recovered from a person aged 55 to 75 with lung adenocarcinoma. Some clones in this sample may be carry-over from other donors' samples. The CDR3 DNA reads as TGTGCCAGCAGTGGCGGGGCGGGACCTAGCTCCTACAATGAGCAGTTCTTC. Translated: CASSGGAGPSSYNEQFF.